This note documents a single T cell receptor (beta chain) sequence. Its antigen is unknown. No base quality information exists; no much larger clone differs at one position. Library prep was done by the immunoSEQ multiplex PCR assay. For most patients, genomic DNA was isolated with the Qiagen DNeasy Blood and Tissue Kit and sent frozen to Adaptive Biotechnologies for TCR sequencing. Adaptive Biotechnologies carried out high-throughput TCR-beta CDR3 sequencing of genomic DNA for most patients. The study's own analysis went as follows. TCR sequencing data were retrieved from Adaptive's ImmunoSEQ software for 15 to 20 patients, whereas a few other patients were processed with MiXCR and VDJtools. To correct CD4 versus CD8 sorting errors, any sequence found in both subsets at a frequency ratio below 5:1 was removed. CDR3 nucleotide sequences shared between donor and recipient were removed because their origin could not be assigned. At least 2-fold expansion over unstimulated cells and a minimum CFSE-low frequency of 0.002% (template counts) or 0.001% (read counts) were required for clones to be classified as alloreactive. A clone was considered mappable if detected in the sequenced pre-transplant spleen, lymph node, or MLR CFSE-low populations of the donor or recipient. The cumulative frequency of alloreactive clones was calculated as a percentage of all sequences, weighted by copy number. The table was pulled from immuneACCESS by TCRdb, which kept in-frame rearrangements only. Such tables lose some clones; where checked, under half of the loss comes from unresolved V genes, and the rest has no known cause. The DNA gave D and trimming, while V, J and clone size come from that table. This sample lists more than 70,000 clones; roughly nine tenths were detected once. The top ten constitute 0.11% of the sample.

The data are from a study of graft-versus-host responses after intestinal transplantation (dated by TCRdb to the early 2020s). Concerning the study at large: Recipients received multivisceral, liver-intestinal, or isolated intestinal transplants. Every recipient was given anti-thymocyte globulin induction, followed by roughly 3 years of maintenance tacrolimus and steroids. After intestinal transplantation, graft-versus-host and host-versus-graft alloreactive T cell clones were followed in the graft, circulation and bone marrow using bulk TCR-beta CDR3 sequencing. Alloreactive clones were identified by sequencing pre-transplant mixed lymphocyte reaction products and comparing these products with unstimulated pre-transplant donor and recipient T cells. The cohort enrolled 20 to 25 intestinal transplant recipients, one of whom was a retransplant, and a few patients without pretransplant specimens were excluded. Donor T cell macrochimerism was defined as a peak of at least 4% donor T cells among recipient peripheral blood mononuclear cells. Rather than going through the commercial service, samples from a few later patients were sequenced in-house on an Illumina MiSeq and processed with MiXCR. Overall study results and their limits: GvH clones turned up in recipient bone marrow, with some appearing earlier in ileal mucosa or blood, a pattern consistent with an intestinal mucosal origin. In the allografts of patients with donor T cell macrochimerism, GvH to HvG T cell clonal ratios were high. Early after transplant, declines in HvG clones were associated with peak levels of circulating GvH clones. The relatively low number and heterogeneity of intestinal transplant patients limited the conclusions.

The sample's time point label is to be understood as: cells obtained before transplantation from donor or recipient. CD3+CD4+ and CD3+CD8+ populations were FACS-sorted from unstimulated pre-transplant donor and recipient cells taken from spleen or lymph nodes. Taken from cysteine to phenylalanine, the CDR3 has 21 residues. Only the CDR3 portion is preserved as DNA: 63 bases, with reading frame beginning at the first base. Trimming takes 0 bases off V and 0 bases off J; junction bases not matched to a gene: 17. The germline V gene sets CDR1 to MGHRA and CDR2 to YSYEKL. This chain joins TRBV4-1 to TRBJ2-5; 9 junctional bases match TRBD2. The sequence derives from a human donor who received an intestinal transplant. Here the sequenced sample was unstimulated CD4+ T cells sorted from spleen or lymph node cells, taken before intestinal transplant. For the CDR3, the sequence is CASSQDGAGGPGRRYQETQYF. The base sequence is TGCGCCAGCAGCCAAGATGGGGCGGGGGGGCCAGGTCGCCGATACCAAGAGACCCAGTACTTC.